The clone carrying this TCR beta chain was found once. Authors' processing steps: The authors estimated nucleated cell counts from reference gene primer amplification. Assay used: immunoSEQ multiplex PCR; TCRdb lists only in-frame clones, some missing. From that table come the V and J calls and clone size; the DNA was used to work out D and trimming. The sample yields almost 35,000 clones, approximately 88% seen once. The CDR3 runs to 15 residues. Germline assignment: CDR1 LGHDT and CDR2 YNNKEL (reference sequence). The V and J ends lost 2 bases and 6 bases respectively, with 16 bases between them. This sample is part of a study of blood T cell repertoires in COVID-19. Study-wide background: COVID-19 samples, acute and convalescent, were from the United States, Italy and Spain. T cells, B-cell-depleted T cells, or PBMCs provided the cDNA or gDNA that served as material.

This TCR was recovered from a man aged 55-75 years with active COVID-19. The V call is TRBV3-1 (or the pseudogene TRBV3-2), the J call TRBJ1-2; D is ambiguous. Sequencing was performed on peripheral blood. The DNA of the CDR3 is TGTGCCAGCAGCCAACTTCACACGTCGGGAGATGGCTACACCTTC. This gives the protein CASSQLHTSGDGYTF.